This T cell receptor (beta chain) is drawn from a study of CD8+ T cells in alopecia areata. Overall study findings and caveats: In patients, TCRs were shared less clearly than in mice, and HLA may possibly be involved.

Treatment indicated: oral pan-JAK inhibitor, 5-10 mg twice daily. Peripheral blood and lesional scalp punch biopsies came from alopecia areata patients. The CDR3 runs 14 residues. V lost 2 bases, J lost 7 bases, and 7 bases stayed unmatched. The germline gives CDR1 GTSNPN, CDR2 SVGIG (reference sequence). The authors extracted RNA and reverse transcribed it into cDNA as the sequencing template. Clones were read by immunoSEQ multiplex PCR, and TCRdb kept only the in-frame ones, dropping some. The sample gives 200,000 or so clones, roughly 60% of which show up once; 5.5% to 6% is in the top ten. As for this clone: No antigen is known for it.

The chain is built from TRBV30 and TRBJ1-2; 10 nucleotides align to TRBD1. The sample here was CD4+ T cells sorted from blood, taken at week 24, from a patient treated with tofacitinib. The source is a human donor with alopecia areata. The CDR3 DNA is TGTGCCTGGAGTCCTCCGGGACAGGGGTTTGGCTACACCTTC. It translates to CAWSPPGQGFGYTF. Complete variable domain (other parts from reference TRBV30 and TRBJ1-2): SQTIHQWPATLVQPVGSPLSLECTVEGTSNPNLYWYRQAAGRGLQLLFYSVGIGQISSEVPQNLSASRPQDRQFILSSKKLLLSDSGFYLCAWSPPGQGFGYTFGSGTRLTVV.